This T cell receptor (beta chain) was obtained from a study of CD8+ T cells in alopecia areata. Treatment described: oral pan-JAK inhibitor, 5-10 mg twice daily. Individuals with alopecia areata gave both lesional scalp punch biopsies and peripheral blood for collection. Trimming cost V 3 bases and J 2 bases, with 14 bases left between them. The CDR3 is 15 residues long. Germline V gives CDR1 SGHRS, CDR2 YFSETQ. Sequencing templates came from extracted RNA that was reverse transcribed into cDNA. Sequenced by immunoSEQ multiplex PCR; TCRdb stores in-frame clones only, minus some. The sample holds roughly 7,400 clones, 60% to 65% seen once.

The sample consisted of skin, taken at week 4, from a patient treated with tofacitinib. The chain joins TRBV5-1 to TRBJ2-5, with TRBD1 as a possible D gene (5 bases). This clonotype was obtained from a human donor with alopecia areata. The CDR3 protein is CASSWNQGTQETQYF. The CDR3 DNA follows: TGCGCCAGCAGCTGGAATCAGGGAACTCAAGAGACCCAGTACTTC.